This paragraph covers one T cell receptor (beta chain) sequence. Its antigen is not yet known. Base qualities are missing; no much larger clone stands one base away. The data originate from a study of blood T cell repertoires in COVID-19 (dated by TCRdb to 2018 to 2021). With respect to the entire study: Samples from collaborators originated in the United States, Italy and Spain and spanned both the acute and convalescent phases of COVID-19. The material from the prospective study consisted of cDNA or gDNA derived from T cells, B-cell-depleted T cells, or PBMCs. Subjects who had been exposed to COVID-19, were actively infected with it, or had recovered from it provided the deeply sampled blood TCRbeta repertoires that made up the dataset. A freely available public database, intended as a resource for researchers studying the immune response to SARS-CoV-2, is where the repertoires were released. Samples came from the ongoing ImmuneRACE study (first 160 participants) plus 1,254 subjects from 6 global collaborators. Nearly every sample came with metadata listing a de-identified subject ID, COVID-19 status, age in years and sex. HLA class I and class II types, where available, came from metadata supplied by the sample provider rather than from assay-based typing.

The CDR3 starts with the cysteine, ends with the phenylalanine, and has 11 residues. This entry keeps only the CDR3 DNA: 33 bases, framed from base 1. The trim is 4 bases for V and 1 base for J, with a gap of 5 bases between the germline ends. Per the germline V gene (reference sequence), GTSNPN is the CDR1 and SVGIG is the CDR2. One collaborating source in Seattle enrolled patients while the patients were actively infected and followed the patients over time throughout the course of disease. The collaborating institutions used their own protocols to collect whole blood in K2EDTA tubes. Collaborator samples were shipped for TCRbeta analysis as frozen whole blood, isolated PBMCs, or DNA extracted from either sample type. TCRbeta CDR3 regions were amplified from genomic DNA using the immunoSEQ Assay, a bias-controlled multiplex PCR. Regarding the original processing steps: Within the assay, amplification of reference gene primers was used to estimate how many nucleated cells each sample contained. Sequence reads were collapsed and filtered to measure the absolute abundance of every unique TCRbeta CDR3 rearrangement. For each sample, productive Simpson clonality was calculated as the square root of Simpson's diversity index over productive rearrangements. TCRdb re-hosts the immuneACCESS table, in-frame sequences only. Its copies lack some clones; in the studies checked, an unresolved V gene accounts for under half of them, and the cause for the rest is not known. V, J and clone size derive from that table, while D and trimming were established from the DNA sequence. Counted in this sample were 100,000 to 150,000 clones; approximately 86% of them appeared once. The ten largest clones represent roughly an eighth of the sample.

Overall study outcomes, separate from this receptor: Clinical and demographic metadata were provided uncurated, with the amount varying by source and participant.

The V and J segments used are TRBV30 and TRBJ2-7, with the identity of the D gene unclear. The receptor was isolated from a woman aged 65 to 85 with COVID-19, enrolled during active disease. Sequencing used peripheral blood. The CDR3 region has the sequence CAWNTSYEQYF. Here is the DNA: TGTGCCTGGAACACGTCCTACGAGCAGTACTTC. The CDR3, completed at both ends by the reference TRBV30 and TRBJ2-7 genes, gives the full variable domain SQTIHQWPATLVQPVGSPLSLECTVEGTSNPNLYWYRQAAGRGLQLLFYSVGIGQISSEVPQNLSASRPQDRQFILSSKKLLLSDSGFYLCAWNTSYEQYFGPGTRLTVT.